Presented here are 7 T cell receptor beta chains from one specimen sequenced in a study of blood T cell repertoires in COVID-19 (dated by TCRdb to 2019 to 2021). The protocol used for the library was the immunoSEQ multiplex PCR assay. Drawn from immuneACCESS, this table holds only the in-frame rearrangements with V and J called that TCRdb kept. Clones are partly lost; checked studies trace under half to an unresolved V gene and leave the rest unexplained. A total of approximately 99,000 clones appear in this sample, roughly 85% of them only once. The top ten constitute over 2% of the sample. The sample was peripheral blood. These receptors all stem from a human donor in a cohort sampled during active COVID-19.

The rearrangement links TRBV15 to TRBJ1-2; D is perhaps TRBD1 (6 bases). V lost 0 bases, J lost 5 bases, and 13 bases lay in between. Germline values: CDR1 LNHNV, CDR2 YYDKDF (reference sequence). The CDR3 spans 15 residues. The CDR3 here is CATSRERTAQYGYTF. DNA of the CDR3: TGTGCCACCAGCAGAGAACGGACAGCGCAGTATGGCTACACCTTC.

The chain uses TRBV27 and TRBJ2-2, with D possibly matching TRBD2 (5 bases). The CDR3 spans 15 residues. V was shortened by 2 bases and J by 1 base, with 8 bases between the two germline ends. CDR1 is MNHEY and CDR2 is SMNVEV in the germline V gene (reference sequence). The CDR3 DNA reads TGTGCCAGCAGTTTAAGAGGGTTGAACACCGGGGAGCTGTTTTTT. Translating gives CASSLRGLNTGELFF.

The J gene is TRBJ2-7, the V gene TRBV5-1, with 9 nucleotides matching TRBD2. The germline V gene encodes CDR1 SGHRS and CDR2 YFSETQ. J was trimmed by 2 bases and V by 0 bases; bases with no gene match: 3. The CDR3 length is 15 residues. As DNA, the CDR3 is TGCGCCAGCAGCTTGGATAGCGGGAGAACCTACGAGCAGTACTTC. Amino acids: CASSLDSGRTYEQYF. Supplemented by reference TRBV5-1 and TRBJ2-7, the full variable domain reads KAGVTQTPRYLIKTRGQQVTLSCSPISGHRSVSWYQQTPGQGLQFLFEYFSETQRNKGNFPGRFSGRQFSNSRSEMNVSTLELGDSALYLCASSLDSGRTYEQYFGPGTRLTVT.

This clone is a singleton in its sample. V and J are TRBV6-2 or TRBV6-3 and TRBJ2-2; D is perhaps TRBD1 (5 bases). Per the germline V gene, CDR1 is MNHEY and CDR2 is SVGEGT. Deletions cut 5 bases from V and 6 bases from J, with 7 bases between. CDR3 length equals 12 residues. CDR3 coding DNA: TGTGCCAGCAGTAGGGGCGCCGGGGAGCTGTTTTTT. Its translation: CASSRGAGELFF.

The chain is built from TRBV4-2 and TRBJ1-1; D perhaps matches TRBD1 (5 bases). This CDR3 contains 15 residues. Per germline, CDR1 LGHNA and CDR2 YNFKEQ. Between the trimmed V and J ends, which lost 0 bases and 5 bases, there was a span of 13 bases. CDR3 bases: TGTGCCAGCAGCCAAGATCGGGGGTGGGGGACTGAAGCTTTCTTT. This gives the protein CASSQDRGWGTEAFF.

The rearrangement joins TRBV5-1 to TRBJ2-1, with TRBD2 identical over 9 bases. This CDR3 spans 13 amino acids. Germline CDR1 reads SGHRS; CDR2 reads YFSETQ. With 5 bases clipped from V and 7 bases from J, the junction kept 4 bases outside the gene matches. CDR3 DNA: TGCGCCAGCAGGAGGCGGGAGGGGAATGAGCAGTTCTTC. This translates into CASRRREGNEQFF.

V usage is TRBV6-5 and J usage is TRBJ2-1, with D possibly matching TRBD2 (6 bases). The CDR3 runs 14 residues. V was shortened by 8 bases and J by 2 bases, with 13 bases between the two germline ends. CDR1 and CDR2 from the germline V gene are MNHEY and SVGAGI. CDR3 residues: CASRESGPYNEQFF. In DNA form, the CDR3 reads TGTGCCAGCCGGGAGTCGGGCCCCTACAATGAGCAGTTCTTC.